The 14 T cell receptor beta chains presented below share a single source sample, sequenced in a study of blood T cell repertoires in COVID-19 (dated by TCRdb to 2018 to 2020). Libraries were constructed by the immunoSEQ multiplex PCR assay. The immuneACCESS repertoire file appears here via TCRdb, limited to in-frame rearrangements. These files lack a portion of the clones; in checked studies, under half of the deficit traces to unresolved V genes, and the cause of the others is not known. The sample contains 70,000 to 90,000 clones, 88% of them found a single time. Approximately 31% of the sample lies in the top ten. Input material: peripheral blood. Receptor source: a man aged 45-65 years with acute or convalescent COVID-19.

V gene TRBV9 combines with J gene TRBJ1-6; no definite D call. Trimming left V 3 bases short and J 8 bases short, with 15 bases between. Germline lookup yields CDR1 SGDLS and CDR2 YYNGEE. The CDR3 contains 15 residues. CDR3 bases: TGTGCCAGCAGCGCCGGTGGCAGGTCCCATTCACCCCTCCACTTT. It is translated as CASSAGGRSHSPLHF. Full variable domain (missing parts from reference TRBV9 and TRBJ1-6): DSGVTQTPKHLITATGQRVTLRCSPRSGDLSVYWYQQSLDQGLQFLIQYYNGEERAKGNILERFSAQQFPDLHSELNLSSLELGDSALYFCASSAGGRSHSPLHFGNGTRLTVT.

In nucleotides, the CDR3 is TGTGCCAGCAGCTTGAACCCTTGGGCAATCACCTACGAGCAGTACTTC. This codes for CASSLNPWAITYEQYF. The chain has TRBV5-8 and TRBJ2-7; D is unclear. V lost 1 base and J lost 2, with 16 bases in between. Germline CDR1 is SGHTS and CDR2 is YDEGEE. The CDR3 loop spans 16 amino acids.

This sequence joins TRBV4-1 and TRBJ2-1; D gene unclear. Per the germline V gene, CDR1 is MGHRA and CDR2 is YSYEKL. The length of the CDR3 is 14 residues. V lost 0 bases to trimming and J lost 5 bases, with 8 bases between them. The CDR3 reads CASSQDGTNNEQFF. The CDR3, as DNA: TGCGCCAGCAGCCAAGATGGCACCAACAATGAGCAGTTCTTC.

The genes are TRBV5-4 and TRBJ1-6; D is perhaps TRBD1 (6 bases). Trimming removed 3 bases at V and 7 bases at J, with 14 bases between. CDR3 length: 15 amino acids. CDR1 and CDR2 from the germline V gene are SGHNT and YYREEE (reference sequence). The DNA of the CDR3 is TGTGCCAGCAGCTCCACAGGGATGGGGAATTCACCCCTCCACTTT. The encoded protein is CASSSTGMGNSPLHF.

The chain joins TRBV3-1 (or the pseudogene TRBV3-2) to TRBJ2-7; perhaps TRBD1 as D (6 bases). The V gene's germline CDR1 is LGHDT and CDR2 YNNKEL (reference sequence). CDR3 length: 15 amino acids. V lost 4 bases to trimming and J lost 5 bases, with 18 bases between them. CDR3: CASSPGMGALDEQYF. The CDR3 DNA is TGTGCCAGCAGCCCCGGGATGGGGGCGTTGGACGAGCAGTACTTC.

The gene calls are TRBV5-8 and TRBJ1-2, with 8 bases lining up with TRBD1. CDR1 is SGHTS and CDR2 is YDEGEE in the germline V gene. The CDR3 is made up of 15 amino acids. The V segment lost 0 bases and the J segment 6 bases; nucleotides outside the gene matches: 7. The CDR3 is CASSLVSGQVDGYTF. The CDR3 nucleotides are TGTGCCAGCAGCTTGGTTTCGGGACAGGTAGATGGCTACACCTTC.

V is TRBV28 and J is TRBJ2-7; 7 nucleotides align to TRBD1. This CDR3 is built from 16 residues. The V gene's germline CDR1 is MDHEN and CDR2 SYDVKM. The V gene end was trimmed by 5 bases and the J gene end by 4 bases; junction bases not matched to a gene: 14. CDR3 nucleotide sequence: TGTGCCAGCAGTCCAATATCATCGGGACAGTTTTACGAGCAGTACTTC. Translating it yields CASSPISSGQFYEQYF.

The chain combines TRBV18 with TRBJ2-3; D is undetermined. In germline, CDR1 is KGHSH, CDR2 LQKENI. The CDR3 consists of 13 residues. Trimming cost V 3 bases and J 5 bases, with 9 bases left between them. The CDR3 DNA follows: TGTGCCAGCTCACCGCCGGGTGGAGATACGCAGTATTTT. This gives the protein CASSPPGGDTQYF. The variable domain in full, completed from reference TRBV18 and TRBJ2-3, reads NAGVMQNPRHLVRRRGQEARLRCSPMKGHSHVYWYRQLPEEGLKFMVYLQKENIIDESGMPKERFSAEFPKEGPSILRIQQVVRGDSAAYFCASSPPGGDTQYFGPGTRLTVL.

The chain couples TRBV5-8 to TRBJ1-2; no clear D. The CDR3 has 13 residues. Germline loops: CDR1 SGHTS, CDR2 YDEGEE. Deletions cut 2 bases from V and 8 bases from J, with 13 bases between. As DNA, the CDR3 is TGTGCCAGCAGCTTAAGGATGCCGGGAGGCTACACCTTC. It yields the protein CASSLRMPGGYTF. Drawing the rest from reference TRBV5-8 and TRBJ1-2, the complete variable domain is EAGVTQSPTHLIKTRGQQATLRCSPISGHTSVYWYQQALGLGLQFLLWYDEGEERNRGNFPPRFSGRQFPNYSSELNVNALELEDSALYLCASSLRMPGGYTFGSGTRLTVV.

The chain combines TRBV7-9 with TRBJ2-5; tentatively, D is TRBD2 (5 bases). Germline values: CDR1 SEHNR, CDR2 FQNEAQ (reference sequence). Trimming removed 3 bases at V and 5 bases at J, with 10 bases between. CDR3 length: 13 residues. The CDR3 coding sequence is TGTGCCAGCAGCTTTGGAGGCCTTGAGACCCAGTACTTC. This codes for CASSFGGLETQYF.

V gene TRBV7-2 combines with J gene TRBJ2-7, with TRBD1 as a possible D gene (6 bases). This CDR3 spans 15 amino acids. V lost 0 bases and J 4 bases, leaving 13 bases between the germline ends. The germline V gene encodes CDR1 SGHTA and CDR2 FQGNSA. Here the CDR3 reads CASSLAQGIQYEQYF. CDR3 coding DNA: TGTGCCAGCAGCTTAGCACAGGGAATTCAATACGAGCAGTACTTC.

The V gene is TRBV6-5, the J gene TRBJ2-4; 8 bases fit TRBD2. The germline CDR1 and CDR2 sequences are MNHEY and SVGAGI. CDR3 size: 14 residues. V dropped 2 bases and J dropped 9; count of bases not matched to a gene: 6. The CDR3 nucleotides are TGTGCCAGCAGTTACGGGACGGGGGGGAGCATTCAGTACTTC. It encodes CASSYGTGGSIQYF.

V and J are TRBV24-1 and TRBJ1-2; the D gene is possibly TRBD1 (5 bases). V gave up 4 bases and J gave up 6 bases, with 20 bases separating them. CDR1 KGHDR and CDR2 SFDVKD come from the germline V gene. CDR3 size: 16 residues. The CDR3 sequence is CATSDPGTGTIHGYTF. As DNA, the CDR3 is TGTGCCACCAGTGACCCCGGGACTGGGACCATCCATGGCTACACCTTC.

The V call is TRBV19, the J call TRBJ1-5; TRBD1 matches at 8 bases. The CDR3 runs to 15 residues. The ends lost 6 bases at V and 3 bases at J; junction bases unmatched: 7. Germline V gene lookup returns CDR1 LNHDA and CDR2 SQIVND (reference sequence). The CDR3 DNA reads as TGTGCCAGTAGGATGGACAGGGAGGTCAATCAGCCCCAGCATTTT. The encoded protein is CASRMDREVNQPQHF.